A selection of T cell receptor beta chains follows, all from one sample in a study of T cells in Graves' hyperthyroidism and ophthalmopathy. TCRdb fed the multiplex PCR reads into MiXCR, producing one record per CDR3 protein. Found here are approximately 400,000 distinct CDR3 sequences, approximately 15% of them singletons; the top ten hold around 7.7%. Sequencing was performed on blood. The source is a woman under 30 with Graves' hyperthyroidism. Each CDR3 is given with its conserved first and last residue. Fields, in order: clone size, CDR3 length, V gene, D gene, J gene, CDR3 protein, CDR3 DNA. A D gene is named only where the DNA matches it firmly. The size field is filled for only some rows; it gives once, few, many or a size class.

clone_size: many; cdr3_length: 14; v_call: TRBV28; d_call: TRBD2; j_call: TRBJ2-7; cdr3_aa: CASSTLAGGNEQYF; cdr3_nt: TGTGCCAGCAGCACCCTAGCGGGGGGGAACGAGCAGTACTTC
clone_size: many; cdr3_length: 15; v_call: TRBV10-3; d_call: TRBD2; j_call: TRBJ2-2; cdr3_aa: CAISGLAGNTGELFF; cdr3_nt: TGTGCCATCTCTGGACTAGCGGGAAACACCGGGGAGCTGTTTTTT
clone_size: many; cdr3_length: 16; v_call: TRBV28; d_call: NA; j_call: TRBJ1-4; cdr3_aa: CASSPWGMGGEEKLFF; cdr3_nt: TGTGCCAGCAGTCCCTGGGGTATGGGGGGGGAAGAAAAACTGTTTTTT
clone_size: many; cdr3_length: 15; v_call: TRBV27; d_call: NA; j_call: TRBJ1-5; cdr3_aa: CASSFRLGSNQPQHF; cdr3_nt: TGTGCCAGCAGTTTTCGTCTGGGGAGCAATCAGCCCCAGCATTTT
clone_size: many; cdr3_length: 14; v_call: TRBV2; d_call: NA; j_call: TRBJ2-1; cdr3_aa: CASSRDRSIDEQFF; cdr3_nt: TGTGCCAGCTCTCGGGATAGAAGTATCGATGAGCAGTTCTTC
clone_size: many; cdr3_length: 13; v_call: TRBV18; d_call: NA; j_call: TRBJ2-1; cdr3_aa: CASSPTGSDEQFF; cdr3_nt: TGTGCCAGCTCACCAACCGGGAGCGATGAGCAGTTCTTC
clone_size: many; cdr3_length: 13; v_call: TRBV29-1; d_call: NA; j_call: TRBJ1-1; cdr3_aa: CSVPGRLGTEAFF; cdr3_nt: TGCAGCGTTCCGGGGCGACTGGGCACTGAAGCTTTCTTT
clone_size: NA; cdr3_length: 15; v_call: TRBV4-1; d_call: NA; j_call: TRBJ1-2; cdr3_aa: CASSQYREGTYGYTF; cdr3_nt: TGCGCCAGCAGCCAATACAGGGAGGGGACCTATGGCTACACCTTC
clone_size: many; cdr3_length: 17; v_call: TRBV28; d_call: TRBD1; j_call: TRBJ1-4; cdr3_aa: CASSYPGQYATNEKLFF; cdr3_nt: TGTGCCAGCAGTTATCCGGGACAGTATGCCACTAATGAAAAACTGTTTTTT
clone_size: once; cdr3_length: 13; v_call: TRBV6-4; d_call: NA; j_call: TRBJ1-5; cdr3_aa: CASSTNSNQPQHF; cdr3_nt: TGTGCCAGCAGTACAAATAGCAATCAGCCCCAGCATTTT